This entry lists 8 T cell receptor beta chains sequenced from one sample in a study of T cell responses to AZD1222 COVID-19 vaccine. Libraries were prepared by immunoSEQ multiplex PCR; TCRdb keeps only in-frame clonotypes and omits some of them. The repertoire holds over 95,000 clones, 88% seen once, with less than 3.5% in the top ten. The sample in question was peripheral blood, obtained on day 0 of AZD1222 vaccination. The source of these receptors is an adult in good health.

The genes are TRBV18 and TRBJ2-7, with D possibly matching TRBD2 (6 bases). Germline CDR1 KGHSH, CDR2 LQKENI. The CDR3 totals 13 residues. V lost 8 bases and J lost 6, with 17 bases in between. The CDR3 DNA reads TGTGCCAGCCACGCTGGTAGGGAGGTCGAGCAGTACTTC. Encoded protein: CASHAGREVEQYF.

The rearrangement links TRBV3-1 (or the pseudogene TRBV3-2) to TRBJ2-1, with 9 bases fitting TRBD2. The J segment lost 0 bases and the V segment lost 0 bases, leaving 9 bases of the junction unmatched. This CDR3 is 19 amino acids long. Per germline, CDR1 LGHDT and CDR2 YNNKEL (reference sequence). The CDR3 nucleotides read TGTGCCAGCAGCCAAGAGATAGCGGGAGCCTTGAGCTCCTACAATGAGCAGTTCTTC. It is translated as CASSQEIAGALSSYNEQFF.

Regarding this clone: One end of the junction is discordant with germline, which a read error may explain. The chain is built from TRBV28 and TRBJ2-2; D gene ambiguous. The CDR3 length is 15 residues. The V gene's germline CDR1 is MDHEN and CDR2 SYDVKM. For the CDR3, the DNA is TGTGCCAGCACGATTGACTTTAGGAACTCCGGGGAGCTGTTTTTT. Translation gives CASTIDFRNSGELFF.

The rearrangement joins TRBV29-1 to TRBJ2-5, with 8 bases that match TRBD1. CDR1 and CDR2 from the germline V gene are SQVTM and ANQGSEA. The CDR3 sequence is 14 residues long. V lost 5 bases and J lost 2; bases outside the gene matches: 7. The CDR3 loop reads CSVLQGGTQETQYF. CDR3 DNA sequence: TGCAGCGTTTTACAGGGGGGCACACAAGAGACCCAGTACTTC. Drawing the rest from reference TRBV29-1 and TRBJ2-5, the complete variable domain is SAVISQKPSRDICQRGTSLTIQCQVDSQVTMMFWYRQQPGQSLTLIATANQGSEATYESGFVIDKFPISRPNLTFSTLTVSNMSPEDSSIYLCSVLQGGTQETQYFGPGTRLLVL.

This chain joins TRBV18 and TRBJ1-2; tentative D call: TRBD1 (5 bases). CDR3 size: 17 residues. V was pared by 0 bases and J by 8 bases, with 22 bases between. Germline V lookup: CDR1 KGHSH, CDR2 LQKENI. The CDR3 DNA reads TGTGCCAGCTCACCACCCGCAGGGCTAGTAGGAACTAAGGGCTACACCTTC. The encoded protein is CASSPPAGLVGTKGYTF.

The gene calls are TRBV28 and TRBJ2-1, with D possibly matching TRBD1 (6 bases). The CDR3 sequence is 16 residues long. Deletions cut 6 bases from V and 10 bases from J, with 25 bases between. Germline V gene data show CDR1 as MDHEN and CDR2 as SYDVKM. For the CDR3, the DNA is TGTGCCAGCAGGGCCCCACAGGGATGGGGGAATACAGAGCAGTTCTTC. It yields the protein CASRAPQGWGNTEQFF.

The CDR3 spells CASRLGTVLNQPQHF. The CDR3 region has the DNA TGTGCCAGCAGACTAGGGACAGTACTCAATCAGCCCCAGCATTTT. The genes are TRBV2 and TRBJ1-5; 7 bases map to TRBD1. CDR1 and CDR2 (germline): SNHLY, FYNNEI. J lost 3 bases, V lost 6 bases, and 8 bases had no gene match. The length of the CDR3 is 15 residues.

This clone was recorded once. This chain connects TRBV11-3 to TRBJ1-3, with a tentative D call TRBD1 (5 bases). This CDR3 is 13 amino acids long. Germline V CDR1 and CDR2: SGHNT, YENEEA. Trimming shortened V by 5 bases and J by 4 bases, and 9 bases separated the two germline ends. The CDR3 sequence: CASSLTAGNTIYF. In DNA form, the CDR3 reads TGTGCCAGCAGCCTGACAGCAGGAAACACCATATATTTT.